The sequence of this T cell receptor beta chain was determined in a study of early T cells in non-severe SARS-CoV-2 infection. This CDR3 has 14 residues. J lost 4 bases, V lost 7 bases, and 2 bases had no gene match. The germline V gene encodes CDR1 SNHLY and CDR2 FYNNEI. TCRdb reprocessed the 5' RACE reads with MiXCR, giving one entry per CDR3 protein. The data show tens of thousands of distinct CDR3 sequences, 10% to 15% seen once. The V gene is TRBV2, the J gene TRBJ2-3; 13 bases are a match to TRBD2. Source material: whole blood. The sequence was collected from an adult who was a healthcare worker with PCR-confirmed SARS-CoV-2 infection or an uninfected control (not recorded which). The CDR3 protein is CASNGLAGADTQYF. In nucleotides, the CDR3 is TGTGCCAGCAATGGACTAGCGGGGGCAGATACGCAGTATTTT.